These 19 T cell receptor beta chains were all obtained from the same sample, sequenced in a study of regulatory T cells in long-lasting Graves disease. iRepertoire HTBI primers and Arm-PCR of CDR3 regions built TCR beta libraries. In TCRdb, the multiplex PCR reads were re-called with MiXCR into one record per CDR3 protein. The sample shows about 460,000 distinct CDR3 sequences, 14% of them seen only once. The time point denotes: newly diagnosed GD, antithyroid drugs for less than 3 months. Extracted RNA from PBMCs served as the source of the TCR library. These data also formed part of another study, on T cells in Graves' hyperthyroidism and ophthalmopathy.

This material consisted of peripheral blood mononuclear cells (PBMCs), taken at new diagnosis, from a patient treated with antithyroid drugs. The receptors here all came from a woman aged 45 to 65 with Graves disease.

The chain has TRBV12-3 or TRBV12-4 and TRBJ2-1; 11 nucleotides line up with TRBD2. V was pared by 2 bases and J by 6 bases, with 3 bases of the junction left unmatched. The CDR3 spans 15 residues. The DNA for the CDR3 is TGTGCCAGCAGTTTACGACTAGCGGGGACCAATGAGCAGTTCTTC. As protein: CASSLRLAGTNEQFF.

The chain carries TRBV28 and TRBJ2-7; D not resolved. Trimming took off 6 bases at V and 2 bases at J, with 11 bases between the two ends. The CDR3 has 13 amino acids. Looked up from germline, CDR1 is MDHEN and CDR2 is SYDVKM. The CDR3 loop is CASSGYPPYEQYF. The CDR3 nucleotides are TGTGCCAGCAGCGGCTATCCCCCCTACGAGCAGTACTTC.

The chain joins TRBV12-3 or TRBV12-4 to TRBJ1-2, with D hard to call. The germline V and J ends were trimmed by 1 base and 5 bases, with 17 bases remaining between them. CDR3 length: 16 residues. Here the CDR3 DNA reads TGTGCCAGCAGTTTAGAGTTTGAACCGGTAACTTATGGCTACACCTTC. It translates to CASSLEFEPVTYGYTF.

Regarding this clonotype: The junction departs from germline at one end; a sequencing error may be responsible. The genes are TRBV29-1 and TRBJ2-1, with TRBD2 matching 7 bases. The CDR3 consists of 16 residues. Germline lookup yields CDR1 SQVTM and CDR2 ANQGSEA. Here the CDR3 reads CSGASGQRSSYNGQFF. DNA for the CDR3: TGCAGCGGGGCTAGCGGTCAGAGAAGCTCCTACAATGGGCAGTTCTTC.

The sample holds many counts of this clonotype. The V gene is TRBV2, the J gene TRBJ2-7; possible D gene TRBD2, 6 bases. This CDR3 has 14 residues. CDR1 and CDR2 (germline): SNHLY, FYNNEI. The ends were cut back, 6 bases at V and 2 bases at J, with 14 bases in the middle. CDR3 loop: CASSLSSVAYEQYF. DNA of the CDR3: TGTGCCAGCAGCCTGTCTAGCGTAGCCTACGAGCAGTACTTC.

This clonotype was seen many times. The CDR3 nucleotides are TGTGCCAGCAGCTTAGTGGATATGAACACTGAAGCTTTCTTT. This gives the protein CASSLVDMNTEAFF. The chain couples TRBV11-2 to TRBJ1-1; D call uncertain. V gave up 1 base and J gave up 0 bases, with 6 bases separating them. This CDR3 contains 14 residues. Germline assignment: CDR1 SGHAT and CDR2 FQNNGV.

Details on this clonotype: A read error may explain this, as a much larger clone is one base away. The chain combines TRBV27 with TRBJ2-1; D is ambiguous. Germline-derived CDR1 and CDR2 are MNHEY and SMNVEV (reference sequence). The CDR3 length is 15 residues. The CDR3 region is CANSIAFSSYNEQFF. In nucleotides, the CDR3 is TGTGCCAACAGTATTGCGTTTAGCTCCTACAATGAGCAGTTCTTC.

This clonotype was observed at least ten times. The chain links TRBV27 to TRBJ1-5; no reliable D call. The germline V and J ends were trimmed by 5 bases and 4 bases, with 12 bases remaining between them. The germline V gene encodes CDR1 MNHEY and CDR2 SMNVEV (reference sequence). The CDR3 loop spans 14 amino acids. Here the CDR3 DNA reads TGTGCCAGCAGTCTGGGAAGTCCTAATCAGCCCCAGCATTTT. Amino acids: CASSLGSPNQPQHF.

This clonotype was seen at least ten times. This rearrangement joins TRBV28 to TRBJ2-3, with TRBD2 identical over 8 bases. Losses at the gene ends were 5 bases for V and 0 bases for J; bases not matched to a gene: 4. The CDR3 covers 15 residues. Germline V gene lookup returns CDR1 MDHEN and CDR2 SYDVKM. As DNA, the CDR3 is TGTGCCAGCAGTCTGACTAGCGCGAGCACAGATACGCAGTATTTT. This encodes CASSLTSASTDTQYF.

This clonotype showed up many times. V gene TRBV7-9 combines with J gene TRBJ2-1, with 7 bases identical to TRBD2. CDR3 size: 15 residues. Germline CDR1 SEHNR, CDR2 FQNEAQ (reference sequence). V dropped 1 base and J dropped 3; count of bases not matched to a gene: 3. CDR3 sequence (DNA): TGTGCCAGCAGCTTAGAGGGCGGGGGCTACAATGAGCAGTTCTTC. Amino acids: CASSLEGGGYNEQFF.

The rearrangement uses TRBV9 and TRBJ2-3; D may correspond to TRBD1 or TRBD2 (5 bases each). The germline V gene has CDR1 SGDLS and CDR2 YYNGEE. This CDR3 spans 15 amino acids. Trimming removed 2 bases at V and 2 bases at J, with 12 bases between. Here the CDR3 reads CASSVSGTDTDTQYF. Written as DNA, the CDR3 is TGTGCCAGCAGCGTCTCCGGGACGGACACAGATACGCAGTATTTT.

V is TRBV6-9 and J is TRBJ1-1; D is ambiguous. V shed 3 bases and J shed 1 base, with 6 bases lying between them. Germline CDR1 MNHGY, CDR2 SVAAGI. This CDR3 is built from 13 residues. The chain's CDR3 is CASSYDQNTEAFF. DNA of the CDR3: TGTGCCAGCAGTTACGACCAGAACACTGAAGCTTTCTTT.

V and J are TRBV7-3 and TRBJ1-1, with no clear D. The V end lost 0 bases, the J end lost 0 bases, and 11 bases lay between the germline ends. The CDR3 loop spans 16 amino acids. Germline V gene data show CDR1 as SGHTA and CDR2 as FQGTGA. The CDR3 region is CASSLTPTQLNTEAFF. The CDR3 DNA follows: TGTGCCAGCAGCTTAACTCCGACTCAACTGAACACTGAAGCTTTCTTT.

This clonotype was seen a handful of times. V and J are TRBV20-1 and TRBJ2-1, with 7 bases fitting TRBD2. Germline CDR1 DFQATT, CDR2 SNEGSKA (reference sequence). The CDR3 is 16 amino acids. Trimming at V came to 0 bases and at J to 1 base, leaving 6 bases not matched to a gene. CDR3 sequence: CSARDRLLASYNEQFF. CDR3 in DNA: TGCAGTGCTAGAGATCGTTTACTAGCGTCCTACAATGAGCAGTTCTTC.

V is TRBV28 and J is TRBJ2-2, with TRBD2 matching over 7 bases. CDR1 and CDR2 from the germline V gene are MDHEN and SYDVKM. Trimming at V came to 4 bases and at J to 4 bases, leaving 15 bases not matched to a gene. The CDR3 covers 18 residues. CDR3 sequence: CASSSLRGVRESTGELFF. DNA of the CDR3: TGTGCCAGCAGTTCGCTTCGGGGGGTGCGGGAGAGCACCGGGGAGCTGTTTTTT.

In its sample, this clonotype was seen many times. This chain joins TRBV20-1 and TRBJ1-2, with 9 nucleotides matching TRBD1. This CDR3 comprises 14 residues. V trimming: 5 bases; J trimming: 3 bases; junction bases outside the gene matches: 7. Germline assignment: CDR1 DFQATT and CDR2 SNEGSKA (reference sequence). The CDR3 nucleotides read TGCAGTGCTGGGATACAGGGGGCACACTATGGCTACACCTTC. It specifies CSAGIQGAHYGYTF.

This clonotype occurred many times. The chain has TRBV28 and TRBJ2-1, with a possible D match to TRBD2 (6 bases). Gene TRBJ2-5 matches the end of the DNA better, so the J call may be wrong. The CDR3 loop spans 14 amino acids. CDR1 is MDHEN, CDR2 SYDVKM, per germline. This CDR3 reads CASSPREPQETQYF. The CDR3 DNA reads as TGTGCCAGCAGTCCTCGGGAGCCCCAGGAGACCCAGTACTTC.

This clonotype has at least ten counts. V is TRBV28 and J is TRBJ2-3, with 8 bases identical to TRBD1. The V gene end was trimmed by 7 bases and the J gene end by 2 bases; junction bases not matched to a gene: 5. The CDR3 is made up of 14 amino acids. Germline V gene data show CDR1 as MDHEN and CDR2 as SYDVKM. The CDR3: CASISGGVTDTQYF. CDR3 nucleotides: TGTGCCAGCATATCAGGGGGCGTCACAGATACGCAGTATTTT. The entire variable domain, with the rest obtained from reference TRBV28 and TRBJ2-3, is as follows: DVKVTQSSRYLVKRTGEKVFLECVQDMDHENMFWYRQDPGLGLRLIYFSYDVKMKEKGDIPEGYSVSREKKERFSLILESASTNQTSMYLCASISGGVTDTQYFGPGTRLTVL.

The chain uses TRBV10-3 and TRBJ2-1; D unresolved. CDR1 and CDR2 from the germline V gene are ENHRY and SYGVKD. V was trimmed by 7 bases and J by 8 bases, leaving 15 bases between them. The CDR3 runs 13 residues. As DNA, the CDR3 is TGTGCCATCAAAGCGCCCAGGTTGGATGAGCAGTTCTTC. Residues: CAIKAPRLDEQFF.